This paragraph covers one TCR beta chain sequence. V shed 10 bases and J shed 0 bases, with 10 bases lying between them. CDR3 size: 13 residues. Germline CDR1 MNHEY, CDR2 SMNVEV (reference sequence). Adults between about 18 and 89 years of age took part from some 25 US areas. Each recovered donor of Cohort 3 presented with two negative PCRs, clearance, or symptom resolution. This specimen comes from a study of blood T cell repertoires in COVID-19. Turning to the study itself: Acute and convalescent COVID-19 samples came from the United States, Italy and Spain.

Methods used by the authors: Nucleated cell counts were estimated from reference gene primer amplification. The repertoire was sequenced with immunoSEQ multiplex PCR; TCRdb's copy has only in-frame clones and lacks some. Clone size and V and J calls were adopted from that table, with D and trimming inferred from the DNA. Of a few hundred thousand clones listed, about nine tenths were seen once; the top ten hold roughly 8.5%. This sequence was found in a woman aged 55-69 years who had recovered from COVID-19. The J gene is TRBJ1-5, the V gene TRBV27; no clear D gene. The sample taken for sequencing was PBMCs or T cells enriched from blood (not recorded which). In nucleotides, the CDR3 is TGTGCCACGGGAGAGAATAGCAATCAGCCCCAGCATTTT. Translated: CATGENSNQPQHF.